The source of this T cell receptor (beta chain) is a study of blood T cells in healthy people across ages. Study details: Per two T cells, template switching captured roughly one barcoded beta molecule.

Study-wide results and limits: Researchers report that TCR beta diversity correlated strongly with naive T cell percentage. Older individuals had lower TCR beta diversity per million T cells (the decline was roughly linear).

This clonotype came up a few times. The antigen is not known. Sample-barcoded 5' priming and a J-beta primer mix drove a second PCR of about 7 to 12 cycles. TCRdb analysed the 5' RACE reads with MiXCR anew, one entry per CDR3 protein. Of hundreds of thousands of distinct CDR3 sequences listed, 25% were seen once; the top ten hold 9.4%. There are 14 residues in the CDR3. The V and J ends lost 2 bases and 6 bases respectively, with 11 bases between them. CDR1 is LGHDT and CDR2 is YNNKEL in the germline V gene (reference sequence). A further study also used this sample, focusing on T cells of mothers and their children. That work adds: Thymic selection molds TCR recombination output in a comparable way in related and unrelated pairs.

The chain employs TRBV3-1 and TRBJ2-1; D is undetermined. Source material: blood. This receptor was taken from a boy between 5 and 17 years old in good health. CDR3 bases: TGTGCCAGCAGCCAAAAGGTCCTGGGCAATGAGCAGTTCTTC. Translated, it gives CASSQKVLGNEQFF.